The 7 T cell receptor beta chains presented below share a single source sample, sequenced in a study of blood T cells in healthy people across ages. The use of a sample-barcoded 5' primer and a J-beta primer mix characterized a second PCR of about 6 to 11 cycles. TCRdb analysed the 5' RACE reads with MiXCR anew, one entry per CDR3 protein. Counted here are under 2 million distinct CDR3 sequences, about 31% occurring once; the ten biggest clones make up approximately 10%. The sample comprised blood. These receptor sequences come from a woman aged 25 to 39 in good health.

The V call is TRBV2, the J call TRBJ1-2; tentative D call: TRBD1 (5 bases). Germline CDR1 and CDR2: SNHLY and FYNNEI. V was trimmed by 6 bases and J by 3 bases, leaving 14 bases between them. The CDR3 runs to 14 residues. CDR3 sequence (DNA): TGTGCCAGCAGCGGGCCGTTGGGGGACTATGGCTACACCTTC. It encodes CASSGPLGDYGYTF.

This clonotype was picked up a small number of times. The chain uses TRBV9 and TRBJ2-3, with a possible D match to TRBD1 (6 bases). This CDR3 region has 15 residues. CDR1 and CDR2 (germline): SGDLS, YYNGEE. V was pared by 7 bases and J by 0 bases, with 15 bases between. CDR3 sequence reads: CASEAGTSSTDTQYF. The CDR3 DNA sequence: TGTGCCAGCGAAGCTGGGACATCTAGCACAGATACGCAGTATTTT.

This clonotype appeared a few times. The rearrangement joins TRBV4-1 to TRBJ1-2; 8 nucleotides agree with TRBD1. V shed 3 bases and J 4 bases; nucleotides not matched to a gene: 7. Germline CDR1 reads MGHRA; CDR2 reads YSYEKL. The CDR3 is 15 residues long. DNA of the CDR3: TGCGCCAGCAGCCACGTAACAGGGGGATCCTATGGCTACACCTTC. It codes for CASSHVTGGSYGYTF.

The chain has TRBV5-1 and TRBJ2-1; 13 nucleotides match TRBD2. In germline, CDR1 is SGHRS, CDR2 YFSETQ. The CDR3 extends over 16 amino acids. Trimming took 5 bases from V and 6 from J; bases not matched to a gene: 8. The CDR3 reads CASRQWTSGSLNEQFF. The DNA of the CDR3 is TGCGCCAGCAGACAATGGACTAGCGGGAGTCTCAATGAGCAGTTCTTC. The whole variable domain, filled in from reference TRBV5-1 and TRBJ2-1, reads KAGVTQTPRYLIKTRGQQVTLSCSPISGHRSVSWYQQTPGQGLQFLFEYFSETQRNKGNFPGRFSGRQFSNSRSEMNVSTLELGDSALYLCASRQWTSGSLNEQFFGPGTRLTVL.

The V gene is TRBV7-9, the J gene TRBJ1-5; D is unresolved. V dropped 5 bases and J dropped 0 bases, with 8 bases sitting between them. The germline gives CDR1 SEHNR, CDR2 FQNEAQ (reference sequence). The CDR3 is made up of 14 amino acids. This CDR3 is CASSPLSSNQPQHF. The CDR3 DNA reads as TGTGCCAGCAGCCCCCTTAGTAGCAATCAGCCCCAGCATTTT.

On this clonotype: A much larger clone lies a single base off, so this may be a read error. The chain is built from TRBV29-1 and TRBJ2-1, with 7 bases fitting TRBD2. Trimming took 0 bases from V and 13 from J; bases not matched to a gene: 15. The CDR3 is 15 amino acids. Germline V gives CDR1 SQVTM, CDR2 ANQGSEA. DNA for the CDR3: TGCAGCGTTGAAGATCTTGCGGGAGCTTTGGAGACCCAGTTCTTC. This translates into CSVEDLAGALETQFF.

A note on this clonotype: This may be a read error: a much more frequent sequence differs by one nucleotide. Here the CDR3 omits its conserved ending phenylalanine or tryptophan, so a read error is the likely source. The rearrangement uses TRBV20-1 and TRBJ2-3; a weak D match, TRBD1 (6 bases). Germline assignment: CDR1 DFQATT and CDR2 SNEGSKA (reference sequence). V shed 3 bases and J shed 1 base, with 11 bases lying between them. This CDR3 is 14 amino acids long. The CDR3 here is CSARRAGGTDTQYL. The CDR3 bases are TGCAGTGCTAGGAGGGCAGGGGGCACAGATACGCAGTATCTT.